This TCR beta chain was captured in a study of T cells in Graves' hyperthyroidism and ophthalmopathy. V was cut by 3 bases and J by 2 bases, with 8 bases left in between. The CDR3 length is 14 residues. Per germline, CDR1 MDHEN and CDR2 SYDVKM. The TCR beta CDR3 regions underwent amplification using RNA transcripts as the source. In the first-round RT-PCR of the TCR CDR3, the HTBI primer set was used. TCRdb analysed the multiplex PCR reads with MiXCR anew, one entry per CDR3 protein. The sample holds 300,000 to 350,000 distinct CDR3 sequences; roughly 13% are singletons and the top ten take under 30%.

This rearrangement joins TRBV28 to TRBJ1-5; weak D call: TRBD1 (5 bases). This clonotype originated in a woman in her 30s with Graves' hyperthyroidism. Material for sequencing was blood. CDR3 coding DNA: TGTGCCAGCAGTTTCAGGGTTGGCAATCAGCCCCAGCATTTT. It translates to CASSFRVGNQPQHF.